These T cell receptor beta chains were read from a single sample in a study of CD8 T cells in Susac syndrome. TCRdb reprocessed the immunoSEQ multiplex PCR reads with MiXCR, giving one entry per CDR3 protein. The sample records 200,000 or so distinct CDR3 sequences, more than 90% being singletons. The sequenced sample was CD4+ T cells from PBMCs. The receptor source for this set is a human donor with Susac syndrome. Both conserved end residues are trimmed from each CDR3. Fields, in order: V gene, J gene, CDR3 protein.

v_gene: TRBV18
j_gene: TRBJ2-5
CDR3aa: ASSPMDRVGSQY

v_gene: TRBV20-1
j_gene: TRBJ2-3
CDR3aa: SAINGRGRTDTQY

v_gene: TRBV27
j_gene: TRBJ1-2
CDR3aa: ASSDGLGGYT

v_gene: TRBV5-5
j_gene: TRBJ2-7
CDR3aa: ASSFTVLIGYEQY

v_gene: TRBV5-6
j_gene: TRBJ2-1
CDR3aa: ASSLSGVTYNEQF

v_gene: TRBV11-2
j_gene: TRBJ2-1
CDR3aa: ASSLDDSYNEQF

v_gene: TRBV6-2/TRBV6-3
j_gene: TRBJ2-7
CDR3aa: ASTAPGAGEQY

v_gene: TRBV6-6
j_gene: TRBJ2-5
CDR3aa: ASRGGGVETQY

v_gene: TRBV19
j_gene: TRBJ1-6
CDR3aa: ASSMGRDESPLH

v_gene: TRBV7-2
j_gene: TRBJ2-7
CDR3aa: ASSLGLGSSGGAYEQY

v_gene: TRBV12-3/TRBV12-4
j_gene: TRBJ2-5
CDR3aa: ASSPPRSGRETQY

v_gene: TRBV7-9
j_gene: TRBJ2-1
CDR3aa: ASSLRPERGGQPF

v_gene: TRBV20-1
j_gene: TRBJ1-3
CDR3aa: SAKRGDTIY

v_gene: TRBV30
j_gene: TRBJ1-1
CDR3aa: AWSVQMNTEAF

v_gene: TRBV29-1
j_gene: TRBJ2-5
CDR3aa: SGSTGGQETQY

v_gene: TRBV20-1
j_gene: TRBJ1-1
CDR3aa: SAVRGQKNTEAF

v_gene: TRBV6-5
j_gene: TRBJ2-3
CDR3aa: ASSKPSRSDTQY

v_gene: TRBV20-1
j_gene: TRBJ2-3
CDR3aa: SAGPGQGSTDTQY

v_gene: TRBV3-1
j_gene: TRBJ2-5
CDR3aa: ASSQVRRRETQY

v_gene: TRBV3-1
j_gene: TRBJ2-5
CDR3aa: ASSQVVTEKTQY

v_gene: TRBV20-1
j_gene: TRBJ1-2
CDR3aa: SASAGGGLSYT

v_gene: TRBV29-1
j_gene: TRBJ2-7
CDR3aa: SVDPGGQRPYEQY

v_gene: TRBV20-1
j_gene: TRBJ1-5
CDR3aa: SARTGEVQPQH

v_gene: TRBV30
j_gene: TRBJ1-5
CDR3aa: AWRQGFSNQPQH

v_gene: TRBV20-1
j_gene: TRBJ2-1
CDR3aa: SAGQFYNEQF

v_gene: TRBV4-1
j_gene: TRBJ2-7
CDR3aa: ASRSTAVSYEQY

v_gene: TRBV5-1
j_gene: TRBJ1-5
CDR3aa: ASSLGGSALQH

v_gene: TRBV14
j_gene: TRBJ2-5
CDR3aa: ASSPVGFGVQY

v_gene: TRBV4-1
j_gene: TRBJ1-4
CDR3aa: ASSQDPGTGGEKLF

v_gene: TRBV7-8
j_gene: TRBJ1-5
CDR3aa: ATFYQPQH

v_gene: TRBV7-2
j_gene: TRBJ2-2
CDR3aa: ASSLVQAGAATGELF

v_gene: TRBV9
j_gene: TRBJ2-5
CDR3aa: ASSARQGETQY

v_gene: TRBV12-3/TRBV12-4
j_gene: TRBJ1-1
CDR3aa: ASSPPQLTEAF

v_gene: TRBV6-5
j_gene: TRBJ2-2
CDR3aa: ASSHFTAVANTGELF

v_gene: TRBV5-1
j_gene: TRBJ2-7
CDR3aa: ASSLGPGFGTYEQY

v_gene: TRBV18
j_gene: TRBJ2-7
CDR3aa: ASSPRGNYEQY

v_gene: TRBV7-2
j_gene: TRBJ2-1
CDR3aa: ASSHPGNEQF

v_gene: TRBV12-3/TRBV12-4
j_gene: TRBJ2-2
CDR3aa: ASSFRRETGELF

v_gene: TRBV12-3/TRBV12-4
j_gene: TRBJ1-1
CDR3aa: ASSFFQGKYTEAF

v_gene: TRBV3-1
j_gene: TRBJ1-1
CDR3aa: ASTRPGLTEAF